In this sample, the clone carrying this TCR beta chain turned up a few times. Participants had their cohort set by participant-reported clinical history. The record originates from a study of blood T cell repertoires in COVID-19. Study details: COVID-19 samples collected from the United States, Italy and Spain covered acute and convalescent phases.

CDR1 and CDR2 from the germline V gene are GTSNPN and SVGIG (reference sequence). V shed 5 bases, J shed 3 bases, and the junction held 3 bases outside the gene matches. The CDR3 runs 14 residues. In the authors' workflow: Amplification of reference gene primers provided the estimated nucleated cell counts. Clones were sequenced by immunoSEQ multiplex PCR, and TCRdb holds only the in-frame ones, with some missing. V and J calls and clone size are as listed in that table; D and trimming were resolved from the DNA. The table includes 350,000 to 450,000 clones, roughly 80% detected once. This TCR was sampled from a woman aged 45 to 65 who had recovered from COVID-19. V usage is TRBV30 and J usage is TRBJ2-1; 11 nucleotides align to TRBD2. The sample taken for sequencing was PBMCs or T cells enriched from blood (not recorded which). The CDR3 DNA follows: TGTGCCTGGGCCGGGACTAGCGGCTACAATGAGCAGTTCTTC. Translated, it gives CAWAGTSGYNEQFF. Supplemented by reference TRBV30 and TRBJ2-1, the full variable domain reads SQTIHQWPATLVQPVGSPLSLECTVEGTSNPNLYWYRQAAGRGLQLLFYSVGIGQISSEVPQNLSASRPQDRQFILSSKKLLLSDSGFYLCAWAGTSGYNEQFFGPGTRLTVL.